Shown below are 6 T cell receptor beta chains from a single sample sequenced in a study of blood T cell repertoires in COVID-19. Measured with immunoSEQ multiplex PCR; TCRdb has only the in-frame clones, and not every one. The table has 100,000 to 120,000 clones, 81% seen once. The sample taken for sequencing was peripheral blood. These receptors came from a woman in her 70s with acute or convalescent COVID-19.

The V call is TRBV27, the J call TRBJ2-3, with TRBD2 matching over 9 bases. This CDR3 spans 15 amino acids. V shed 6 bases, J shed 5 bases, and the junction held 9 bases outside the gene matches. Germline loops: CDR1 MNHEY, CDR2 SMNVEV (reference sequence). DNA for the CDR3: TGTGCCAGCAGCCCCCTTCTAGCGGGAATAGATACGCAGTATTTT. Encoded protein: CASSPLLAGIDTQYF.

The chain combines TRBV2 with TRBJ2-7; 11 nucleotides match TRBD2. The ends lost 0 bases at V and 1 base at J; junction bases unmatched: 8. The CDR3 loop spans 18 amino acids. CDR1 is SNHLY, CDR2 FYNNEI, per germline. Here the CDR3 reads CASSEALSGRAFSYEQYF. CDR3 nucleotides: TGTGCCAGCAGTGAAGCGCTTAGCGGGAGGGCCTTTTCCTACGAGCAGTACTTC.

The gene calls are TRBV5-5 and TRBJ2-1; possible D gene TRBD1, 6 bases. Germline assignment: CDR1 SGHKS and CDR2 YYEKEE (reference sequence). Trimming stripped 4 bases from V and 14 bases from J, with 16 bases between. The CDR3 runs 12 residues. This chain's CDR3 is CASSRGQPAEFF. The CDR3 DNA reads TGTGCCAGCAGCAGGGGACAACCTGCGGAGTTCTTC.

This clone was counted a single time. The chain joins TRBV5-1 to TRBJ1-5; the D gene is possibly TRBD1 (6 bases). V shed 3 bases and J shed 5 bases, with 12 bases lying between them. The CDR3 consists of 14 residues. Germline CDR1 reads SGHRS; CDR2 reads YFSETQ. This CDR3 reads CASSWGGRDQPQHF. DNA for the CDR3: TGCGCCAGCAGCTGGGGGGGCAGGGATCAGCCCCAGCATTTT.

The chain has TRBV6-2 or TRBV6-3 and TRBJ2-6; 8 bases line up with TRBD2. The CDR3 consists of 18 residues. In germline, CDR1 is MNHEY, CDR2 SVGEGT. Unmatched junction bases numbered 5, after V lost 1 base and J lost 0 bases. CDR3 amino acids: CASSYFRGGLSGANVLTF. CDR3 DNA: TGTGCCAGCAGTTACTTTCGGGGGGGCCTCTCTGGGGCCAACGTCCTGACTTTC.

V is TRBV10-3 and J is TRBJ1-5; D gene unclear. Trimming took off 10 bases at V and 0 bases at J, with 13 bases between the two ends. This CDR3 comprises 14 residues. Germline values: CDR1 ENHRY, CDR2 SYGVKD. The CDR3 is CATARGNSNQPQHF. Written as DNA, the CDR3 is TGTGCCACCGCTCGGGGTAATAGCAATCAGCCCCAGCATTTT.